The T cell receptor beta chain described here comes from a study of shared clonotypes between healthy human individuals. A word on this clone: Antigen specificity is unknown.

Study conclusions and caveats: It was anticipated that sequencing depth would influence how many clonotypes donors shared.

Libraries were prepared by immunoSEQ multiplex PCR; TCRdb keeps only in-frame clonotypes and omits some of them. The sample lists about 2 million clones; about 95% were seen once. CD45RO-negative cells were positively selected for CCR7, leaving out terminally differentiated effector memory CD45RA+ cells. CDR3 length: 16 residues. Germline V gives CDR1 MGHRA, CDR2 YSYEKL. Trimming took 4 bases from V and 0 from J, leaving 12 bases between them. The chain links TRBV4-1 to TRBJ1-4, with D possibly TRBD1 on 6 matching bases. The sequenced sample consisted of naive CD8+ T cells sorted from blood. The TCR originated in a young man in good health. The CDR3, as DNA: TGCGCCAGCAGCCCAGGGACACTTGCAACTAATGAAAAACTGTTTTTT. This gives the protein CASSPGTLATNEKLFF.